A selection of T cell receptor beta chains follows, all from one sample in a study of blood T cell repertoires in COVID-19. The table came from immunoSEQ multiplex PCR; TCRdb's copy has only in-frame clones and leaves some out. The profile covers 150,000 to 200,000 clones, with 80% to 85% appearing a single time and about 2.7% taken by the ten largest. Input material: peripheral blood. These receptors were obtained from a human donor with acute or convalescent COVID-19. The donor label of this sample is uncertain. The CDR3 runs from the conserved cysteine through the conserved F or W. The order of the fields is J gene, clone size, D gene, V gene, CDR3 DNA, CDR3 protein. The D gene is left open where the match is weak. For some rows the clone size is stated as once, few or many, or as a class when expanded; others skip it.

TRBJ1-5 - - TRBV30 TGTGCCTGGAGAGCAACAGGGAGTAATCAGCCCCAGCATTTT CAWRATGSNQPQHF
TRBJ2-1 - TRBD2 TRBV6-5 TGTGCCAGCAGGGATACTAGCGGGGGGGCCCATGAGCAGTTCTTC CASRDTSGGAHEQFF
TRBJ2-6 - TRBD1 TRBV5-1 TGCGCCAGCGGGGGGGACAGGGTTCTCTCTGGGGCCAACGTCCTGACTTTC CASGGDRVLSGANVLTF
TRBJ2-6 - TRBD1 TRBV3-1/TRBV3-2 TGTGCCAGCAGCCGGCGACAGGGGGCTGGGGCCAACGTCCTGACTTTC CASSRRQGAGANVLTF
TRBJ1-1 - - TRBV6-5 TGTGCCAGCAGTCCCCTTCACACTGAAGCTTTCTTT CASSPLHTEAFF
TRBJ2-3 - - TRBV29-1 TGCAGCGTTGAGGTGGGCGGGCCGGATACGCAGTATTTT CSVEVGGPDTQYF
TRBJ2-1 - - TRBV7-9 TGTGCCAGCAGCTCAGTGCGTTGGGGGGGCCATGAGCAGTTCTTC CASSSVRWGGHEQFF
TRBJ1-2 - TRBD1 TRBV6-5 TGTGCCAGCAGGGTTTCAGGGGGAAATGGCTACACCTTC CASRVSGGNGYTF
TRBJ2-5 - TRBD2 TRBV7-2 TGTGCCAGCAGCTTCGAGCGGGGGTATCAAGAGACCCAGTACTTC CASSFERGYQETQYF
TRBJ2-5 - TRBD1 TRBV6-1 TGTGCCAGCAGTGAGGCCTCAGGGGGCCGAGAGACCCAGTACTTC CASSEASGGRETQYF
TRBJ2-7 - TRBD2 TRBV6-4 TGTGCCAGCAGTGAAGTAGCGGGAGCCGGCGAGCAGTACTTC CASSEVAGAGEQYF
TRBJ2-5 - TRBD2 TRBV7-6 TGTGCCAGCAGCCCGACGGGACTAATAGTGGAGACCCAGTACTTC CASSPTGLIVETQYF
TRBJ1-5 - - TRBV6-4 TGTGCCAGCAGTGTTATGAGCAATCAGCCCCAGCATTTT CASSVMSNQPQHF
TRBJ2-1 - TRBD2 TRBV7-9 TGTGCCAGCAGCTTAGGGACTAGCGGGGGTGAGCAGTTCTTC CASSLGTSGGEQFF
TRBJ1-5 - - TRBV5-1 TGCGCCAGCAGCTTGGATGACGGGGGCAATCAGCCCCAGCATTTT CASSLDDGGNQPQHF
TRBJ2-1 - TRBD2 TRBV29-1 TGCAGCGGCTTAGCGGGAGGGGGTAATGAGCAGTTCTTC CSGLAGGGNEQFF
TRBJ1-4 few - TRBV6-5 TGTGCCAGCAGTACAGGCGACGAGGAAAAACTGTTTTTT CASSTGDEEKLFF
TRBJ2-1 - TRBD2 TRBV9 TGTGCCAGCAGCGTAGCTACAGGAGCGGGGGGGTTAATTAATGAGCAGTTCTTC CASSVATGAGGLINEQFF
TRBJ1-1 few TRBD1 TRBV25-1 TGTGCCAGCAGGTCCCTTGGAGGGGGCCTCGCTTTCTTT CASRSLGGGLAFF
TRBJ2-2 - TRBD1 TRBV28 TGTGCCAGCAGTTTACCCTCTTGGACAGGGAACACCGGGGAGCTGTTTTTT CASSLPSWTGNTGELFF
TRBJ1-5 few - TRBV19 TGTGCCAGTAGTATAGGTACAACAGCCCAGCCCCAGCATTTT CASSIGTTAQPQHF
TRBJ2-7 - TRBD1 TRBV7-2 TGTGCCAGCAGCCCCAGGACAGGGGGCAGGTACGAGCAGTACTTC CASSPRTGGRYEQYF